This entry features one T cell receptor beta chain sequence. This receptor's antigen is unknown. Base qualities are not recorded, but no much larger clone differs from it by a single base. CDR1 and CDR2 are drawn from the germline V gene (reference sequence): GTSNPN, SVGIG. V lost 0 bases and J lost 5 bases; the stretch between them is 10 bases long. Reading from cysteine to phenylalanine, the CDR3 counts 14 amino acids. Only the CDR3 portion is preserved as DNA: 42 bases, with reading frame beginning at the first base. The trial excluded patients who had a history of autoimmune disease or were on systemic immunosuppression. Peripheral blood for TCR sequencing was drawn from every dose cohort at baseline, at cycle 4 day 1 and at cycle 7 day 1. Samples came from an open-label, multicenter, first-in-human phase I dose-escalation trial of ivuxolimab. Adults with locally advanced or metastatic head and neck squamous cell, hepatocellular, melanoma or renal cell carcinoma were enrolled in the trial. Before TCR sequencing, CD4+ T cells and CD8+ T cells were sorted from peripheral blood as separate populations.

These data originate in a study of OX40 agonist ivuxolimab in advanced cancers. About the full investigation: The costimulatory receptor OX40 (CD134) was targeted by ivuxolimab, a fully human IgG2 agonistic monoclonal antibody. Intravenous ivuxolimab was administered to patients every 2 weeks at six dose levels: 0.01, 0.1, 0.3, 1.5, 3 and 10 mg/kg. Of the roughly 54 dose-escalation patients, hepatocellular carcinoma was present in around 19, melanoma in approximately 15, renal cell carcinoma in 9 and head and neck cancer in 9. A male proportion of 75% to 85% and a mean age of roughly 55 years, ranging from about 23 to 79, were recorded for the dose-escalation cohort. Patients were allowed to have had prior anti-PD-1, anti-PD-L1 or anti-CTLA-4 therapy, and around 37% of the dose-escalation patients had previously received checkpoint inhibitors. Three dose-escalation patients achieved partial responses, one with hepatocellular carcinoma and two with cutaneous melanoma. The point of sequencing TCRbeta in the periphery was to test whether ivuxolimab changed TCR sequence diversity and drove clonal T-cell expansion. The paper reports the monotherapy dose-escalation portion (N of about 56 patients) of the phase I ivuxolimab trial.

Study-wide conclusions, independent of this receptor: Partial responders in the 0.1-3.0 mg/kg groups had among the lowest normalized peripheral clonal expansion, especially among CD8+ T cells. Low levels of normalized T-cell clonal expansion were also seen in some patients who did not respond. After ivuxolimab, CD8+ T cells had more expanded clones than CD4+ T cells on average. Clonal expansion of both CD4+ and CD8+ blood T cells was observed from baseline to week 6 at doses 0.1 to 3.0 mg/kg. The antigen specificity of the clonally expanded peripheral T cells was not determined.

For sequencing of the TCRbeta CDR3 region, genomic DNA was extracted from the sorted cells. TCRbeta CDR3 regions were sequenced using the immunoSEQ Assay. The table was pulled from immuneACCESS by TCRdb, which kept in-frame rearrangements only. Such tables lose some clones; where checked, under half of the loss comes from unresolved V genes, and the rest has no known cause. The sample profile shows roughly 89,000 clones; just over 85% of them were found once. The ten largest clones capture roughly 6% of the sample. Sequences were derived from CD4+ or CD8+ T cells sorted from blood, sampled in a trial of the OX40 agonist ivuxolimab. The sequence was collected from an adult with an advanced solid tumor such as melanoma, head and neck, liver or kidney cancer. The sequence is built from TRBV30 and TRBJ1-4; there is no confident call for the D gene. At the DNA level, the sequence is TGTGCCTGGAGTGTAGACCTACTGAATGAAAAACTGTTTTTT. Its protein product is CAWSVDLLNEKLFF.